A single sample is the source of the 11 T cell receptor beta chains below, sequenced in a study of early T cells in non-severe SARS-CoV-2 infection. Each CDR3 protein gets one entry after TCRdb re-called the 5' RACE reads with MiXCR. The data contain roughly 47,000 distinct CDR3 sequences, 20% to 25% of them singletons. The sequencing here drew on whole blood, taken at baseline. Every receptor here comes from an adult who was a healthcare worker with PCR-confirmed SARS-CoV-2 infection or an uninfected control (not recorded which).

This chain joins TRBV19 and TRBJ2-5; TRBD1 aligns across 8 bases. Germline-derived CDR1 and CDR2 are LNHDA and SQIVND (reference sequence). The length of the CDR3 is 17 residues. The junction had 7 bases not matched to a gene; V was cut back by 0 bases and J by 1 base. CDR3 coding DNA: TGTGCCAGTAGTATAGATCGATCCGACAGGGGCCAAGAGACCCAGTACTTC. Translation gives CASSIDRSDRGQETQYF.

V and J are TRBV5-5 and TRBJ2-3; possible D gene TRBD1, 5 bases. The CDR3 is 16 amino acids. Per the germline V gene, CDR1 is SGHKS and CDR2 is YYEKEE (reference sequence). V lost 0 bases, J lost 0 bases, and 11 bases lay in between. This CDR3 reads CASSLGQIASTDTQYF. The CDR3 region has the DNA TGTGCCAGCAGCTTGGGACAGATCGCGAGCACAGATACGCAGTATTTT.

The J gene is TRBJ2-7, the V gene TRBV7-6; possible D gene TRBD1, 6 bases. The CDR3 spans 13 residues. Germline loops: CDR1 SGHVS, CDR2 FNYEAQ. V was clipped by 6 bases and J by 0 bases, with 9 bases between them. The DNA for the CDR3 is TGTGCCAGCAGGCCACAGGGCTCCTACGAGCAGTACTTC. It translates to CASRPQGSYEQYF.

The table lists this clonotype with many counts. The chain uses TRBV11-2 and TRBJ2-1, with D possibly matching TRBD1 (6 bases). The CDR3 covers 16 residues. The germline CDR1 and CDR2 sequences are SGHAT and FQNNGV. Trimming pared 5 bases from V and 1 base from J, leaving 15 bases between. Here the CDR3 reads CASSAGTLLSYNEQFF. CDR3 coding DNA: TGTGCCAGCAGCGCCGGGACATTGCTTTCCTACAATGAGCAGTTCTTC.

This chain connects TRBV10-3 to TRBJ2-3; the D is unclear. CDR3 length equals 16 residues. The germline gives CDR1 ENHRY, CDR2 SYGVKD. With 0 bases removed from V and 0 bases from J, the gap between germline ends came to 10 bases. The CDR3 DNA reads as TGTGCCATCAGTGAGTCCATAACAGAGAGCACAGATACGCAGTATTTT. This sequence encodes CAISESITESTDTQYF.

This clonotype was detected a few times. The rearrangement uses TRBV6-2 or TRBV6-3 and TRBJ2-5; 7 bases are a match to TRBD1. J lost 3 bases, V lost 5 bases, and 6 bases had no gene match. The CDR3 totals 14 residues. Germline CDR1 and CDR2: MNHEY and SVGEGT. CDR3 protein: CASSQRGTEETQYF. The CDR3 DNA reads as TGTGCCAGCAGTCAACGAGGGACAGAAGAGACCCAGTACTTC.

This clonotype is medium-sized (0.01 to 0.1%) by share. J is TRBJ2-7 and V is TRBV6-5; D might be TRBD1 or TRBD2, each matching 7 bases. The germline V and J ends were trimmed by 2 bases and 7 bases, with 12 bases remaining between them. Germline V lookup: CDR1 MNHEY, CDR2 SVGAGI. The CDR3 has 13 amino acids. The CDR3 nucleotides read TGTGCCAGCAGTTACCAGGGGGGGCGAGAGCAGTACTTC. Amino acid sequence: CASSYQGGREQYF.

This clonotype was observed a few times. The V call is TRBV7-3, the J call TRBJ2-3; perhaps TRBD2 as D (7 bases). From germline, CDR1 is SGHTA and CDR2 FQGTGA. V dropped 4 bases and J dropped 1 base, with 15 bases sitting between them. The CDR3 is 16 amino acids. CDR3 sequence (DNA): TGTGCCAGCAGCTCCGGACTAGGGGGACGCACAGATACGCAGTATTTT. Translated, it gives CASSSGLGGRTDTQYF.

This rearrangement joins TRBV30 to TRBJ1-3; tentatively, D is TRBD1 (5 bases). The CDR3 runs 13 residues. Trimming stripped 3 bases from V and 4 bases from J, with 10 bases between. Germline V CDR1 and CDR2: GTSNPN, SVGIG (reference sequence). CDR3 in DNA: TGTGCCTGGAGATTGGCAGGGGGAAACACCATATATTTT. Translated, it gives CAWRLAGGNTIYF.

This sequence joins TRBV10-2 and TRBJ2-1, with 11 nucleotides matching TRBD2. The CDR3 has 13 residues. The junction had 0 bases not matched to a gene; V was cut back by 5 bases and J by 6 bases. Germline V lookup: CDR1 WSHSY, CDR2 SAAADI. The DNA for the CDR3 is TGCGCCAGCAGTACTAGCGGGAGCAATGAGCAGTTCTTC. The encoded protein is CASSTSGSNEQFF.

This clonotype was observed at least ten times. At one end, the junction sequence differs from germline, possibly due to a read error. V usage is TRBV7-7 and J usage is TRBJ2-1; possible D gene TRBD2, 5 bases. The CDR3 has 13 residues. Germline V gene data show CDR1 as SSHAT and CDR2 as FNYEAQ (reference sequence). The CDR3: CASSLERGNEQFF. The CDR3 nucleotides read TGTGCTAGCAGCTTAGAGCGCGGGAATGAGCAGTTCTTC.